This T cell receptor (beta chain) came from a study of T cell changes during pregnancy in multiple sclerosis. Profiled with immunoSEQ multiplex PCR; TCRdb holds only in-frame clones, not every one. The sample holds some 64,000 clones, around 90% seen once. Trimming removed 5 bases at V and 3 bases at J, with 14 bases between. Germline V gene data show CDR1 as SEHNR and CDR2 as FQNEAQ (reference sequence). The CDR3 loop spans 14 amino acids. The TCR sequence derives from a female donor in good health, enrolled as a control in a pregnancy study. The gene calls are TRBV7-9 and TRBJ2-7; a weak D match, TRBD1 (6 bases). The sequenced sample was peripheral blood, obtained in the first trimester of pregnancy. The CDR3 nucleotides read TGTGCCAGCAGCCACCTGGGACATTACTACGAGCAGTACTTC. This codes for CASSHLGHYYEQYF. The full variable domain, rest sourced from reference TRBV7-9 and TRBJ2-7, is DTGVSQNPRHKITKRGQNVTFRCDPISEHNRLYWYRQTLGQGPEFLTYFQNEAQLEKSRLLSDRFSAERPKGSFSTLEIQRTEQGDSAMYLCASSHLGHYYEQYFGPGTRLTVT.